Shown below are 20 T cell receptor beta chains from a single sample sequenced in a study of control samples from healthy donors and cancer patients. Profiling relied on immunoSEQ multiplex PCR, and the TCRdb table lists in-frame clones only, not all of them. This sample carries 100,000 to 150,000 clones, 85% to 95% of them seen once, and the ten largest clones take around 0.6%. The sequenced material came from PBMCs. These receptors were collected from a man aged 80 or over with head and neck cancer.

This clone was seen only a few times. The chain has TRBV3-1 (or the pseudogene TRBV3-2) and TRBJ2-1, with 16 bases that match TRBD2. CDR3 length equals 16 residues. CDR1 and CDR2 (germline): LGHDT, YNNKEL (reference sequence). J was trimmed by 7 bases and V by 5 bases; bases with no gene match: 5. CDR3 sequence reads: CASSGTSGGARNEQFF. CDR3 nucleotides: TGTGCCAGCAGCGGGACTAGCGGGGGGGCGCGGAATGAGCAGTTCTTC.

CDR3 in DNA: TGTGCCAGTAGTGTCGCCGGGACAGGGTACAATGAGCAGTTCTTC. Translating it yields CASSVAGTGYNEQFF. This chain joins TRBV19 and TRBJ2-1, with 9 bases aligning to TRBD1. J gave up 4 bases and V 5 bases, and 6 bases lay outside the gene matches. Germline V CDR1 and CDR2: LNHDA, SQIVND (reference sequence). CDR3 size: 15 residues.

The chain carries TRBV18 and TRBJ1-6; D is uncertain. Trimming shortened V by 5 bases and J by 6 bases, and 8 bases separated the two germline ends. From germline, CDR1 is KGHSH and CDR2 LQKENI. The CDR3 length is 13 residues. The CDR3, as DNA: TGTGCCAGCTCAACGGGAGCTAATTCACCCCTCCACTTT. It is translated as CASSTGANSPLHF.

The chain joins TRBV6-2 or TRBV6-3 to TRBJ1-4; D call uncertain. The CDR3 has 13 residues. CDR1 and CDR2 (germline): MNHEY, SVGEGT. Trimming cost V 4 bases and J 11 bases, with 14 bases left between them. The DNA for the CDR3 is TGTGCCAGCAGTTTCCCCGGCCCTAGGAAACTGTTTTTT. Its translation is CASSFPGPRKLFF.

The chain recombines TRBV19 with TRBJ2-1, with TRBD2 matching 14 bases. Trimming at V came to 5 bases and at J to 9 bases, leaving 9 bases not matched to a gene. CDR1 and CDR2 from the germline V gene are LNHDA and SQIVND (reference sequence). CDR3 length: 16 residues. The CDR3 sequence is CASSWGLAGAVGEQFF. DNA for the CDR3: TGTGCCAGTAGTTGGGGACTAGCGGGAGCCGTGGGTGAGCAGTTCTTC. The full variable domain, its missing parts supplied by reference TRBV19 and TRBJ2-1, is DGGITQSPKYLFRKEGQNVTLSCEQNLNHDAMYWYRQDPGQGLRLIYYSQIVNDFQKGDIAEGYSVSREKKESFPLTVTSAQKNPTAFYLCASSWGLAGAVGEQFFGPGTRLTVL.

V usage is TRBV19 and J usage is TRBJ2-5; 11 bases fit TRBD1. V shed 4 bases and J 5 bases; nucleotides not matched to a gene: 6. Germline loops: CDR1 LNHDA, CDR2 SQIVND (reference sequence). The CDR3 loop spans 15 amino acids. Here the CDR3 reads CASSRPGTGGETQYF. The DNA for the CDR3 is TGTGCCAGTAGTAGACCAGGGACAGGGGGGGAGACCCAGTACTTC. The complete variable domain, with remaining parts taken from reference TRBV19 and TRBJ2-5, reads DGGITQSPKYLFRKEGQNVTLSCEQNLNHDAMYWYRQDPGQGLRLIYYSQIVNDFQKGDIAEGYSVSREKKESFPLTVTSAQKNPTAFYLCASSRPGTGGETQYFGPGTRLLVL.

The chain combines TRBV18 with TRBJ2-7, with D tentatively TRBD1 (5 bases). Trimming stripped 3 bases from V and 0 bases from J, with 9 bases between. Per germline, CDR1 KGHSH and CDR2 LQKENI. CDR3 length equals 14 residues. The CDR3 protein is CASSPGPHSYEQYF. CDR3 nucleotides: TGTGCCAGCTCACCGGGGCCTCACTCCTACGAGCAGTACTTC.

The chain carries TRBV9 and TRBJ1-2, with TRBD1 as a possible D gene (5 bases). This CDR3 is 12 amino acids long. Trimming pared 6 bases from V and 3 bases from J, leaving 9 bases between. Germline CDR1 reads SGDLS; CDR2 reads YYNGEE. As DNA, the CDR3 is TGTGCCAGCAAGGGGCTTTACTATGGCTACACCTTC. Residues: CASKGLYYGYTF.

The chain joins TRBV27 to TRBJ1-6, with a possible D match to TRBD1 (6 bases). Germline V CDR1 and CDR2: MNHEY, SMNVEV (reference sequence). CDR3 length: 15 residues. V was shortened by 2 bases and J by 7 bases, with 12 bases between the two germline ends. The CDR3: CASSLQGMGNSPLHF. CDR3 in DNA: TGTGCCAGCAGTTTACAGGGGATGGGCAATTCACCCCTCCACTTT.

The chain links TRBV6-2 or TRBV6-3 to TRBJ2-7; perhaps TRBD2 as D (5 bases). Trimming took off 5 bases at V and 6 bases at J, with 14 bases between the two ends. Germline CDR1 and CDR2: MNHEY and SVGEGT. The CDR3 runs 13 residues. The chain's CDR3 is CASSPQRLAEQYF. The CDR3 DNA reads TGTGCCAGCAGTCCCCAAAGGCTAGCCGAGCAGTACTTC.

V gene TRBV6-5 combines with J gene TRBJ2-1, with 11 bases identical to TRBD2. Trimming at V came to 6 bases and at J to 5 bases, leaving 6 bases not matched to a gene. In germline, CDR1 is MNHEY, CDR2 SVGAGI. The length of the CDR3 is 15 residues. Here the CDR3 DNA reads TGTGCCAGCAGAATTAGCGGGAGGGCTCACAATGAGCAGTTCTTC. This sequence encodes CASRISGRAHNEQFF.

The CDR3 loop reads CAWSATGGGYGYTF. The CDR3 DNA reads TGTGCCTGGAGTGCCACAGGGGGCGGCTATGGCTACACCTTC. The chain employs TRBV30 and TRBJ1-2, with 9 bases identical to TRBD1. Trimming took 1 base from V and 4 from J; bases not matched to a gene: 4. This CDR3 is built from 14 residues. Per the germline V gene, CDR1 is GTSNPN and CDR2 is SVGIG (reference sequence). Drawing the rest from reference TRBV30 and TRBJ1-2, the complete variable domain is SQTIHQWPATLVQPVGSPLSLECTVEGTSNPNLYWYRQAAGRGLQLLFYSVGIGQISSEVPQNLSASRPQDRQFILSSKKLLLSDSGFYLCAWSATGGGYGYTFGSGTRLTVV.

The chain joins TRBV5-6 to TRBJ2-5; the match to TRBD1 covers 8 bases. Germline CDR1 and CDR2: SGHDT and YYEEEE. Germline trimming cut 4 bases from V and 4 bases from J; bases unmatched to any gene: 9. CDR3 size: 15 residues. Here the CDR3 DNA reads TGTGCCAGCAGCGCTCAGGGGGCGCCGATAGAGACCCAGTACTTC. This sequence encodes CASSAQGAPIETQYF.

The genes are TRBV2 and TRBJ2-7; D not certain. The ends were cut back, 6 bases at V and 2 bases at J, with 8 bases in the middle. Germline CDR1 SNHLY, CDR2 FYNNEI. This CDR3 comprises 12 residues. The CDR3 is CASRTTTYEQYF. The CDR3, as DNA: TGTGCCAGCAGAACAACTACCTACGAGCAGTACTTC.

The chain recombines TRBV10-2 with TRBJ2-5; 12 nucleotides line up with TRBD1. V was clipped by 4 bases and J by 7 bases; unmatched bases: 4. The CDR3 has 14 residues. The germline V gene has CDR1 WSHSY and CDR2 SAAADI. This CDR3 is CASSGDRGRGTQYF. The CDR3 nucleotides read TGCGCCAGCAGTGGGGACAGGGGGCGAGGGACCCAGTACTTC.

The CDR3 DNA sequence: TGCGCCAGCACTAAGCGGGGATCAAACGGGAACACTGAAGCTTTCTTT. Residues: CASTKRGSNGNTEAFF. The V call is TRBV5-1, the J call TRBJ1-1; D not resolved. The CDR3 sequence is 16 residues long. V was pared by 6 bases and J by 1 base, with 19 bases between. Germline V gives CDR1 SGHRS, CDR2 YFSETQ.

In regard to this clone: Other DNA sequences in the sample encode the same CDR3. This chain uses TRBV7-2 with TRBJ2-7, with no clear D. Trimming left V 2 bases short and J 0 bases short, with 23 bases between. The CDR3 has 19 residues. Germline V lookup: CDR1 SGHTA, CDR2 FQGNSA. The CDR3: CASSLKLGGLPLPSYEQYF. In DNA form, the CDR3 reads TGTGCCAGCAGCTTAAAATTAGGTGGGCTGCCCCTTCCCTCCTACGAGCAGTACTTC.

The V gene is TRBV6-6, the J gene TRBJ1-5; D gene uncertain. Germline V CDR1 and CDR2: MNHNY, SVGAGI (reference sequence). V was trimmed by 5 bases and J by 6 bases, leaving 5 bases between them. This CDR3 spans 11 amino acids. CDR3 residues: CASSQFQPQHF. The CDR3 region has the DNA TGTGCCAGCAGTCAGTTTCAGCCCCAGCATTTT.

The rearrangement joins TRBV7-9 to TRBJ2-3; D may correspond to TRBD1 or TRBD2 (5 bases each). The ends were cut back, 5 bases at V and 4 bases at J, with 13 bases in the middle. The CDR3 spans 14 residues. The germline V gene has CDR1 SEHNR and CDR2 FQNEAQ (reference sequence). The CDR3 reads CASSVGTAPDTQYF. The CDR3 region has the DNA TGTGCCAGCAGCGTCGGGACGGCTCCAGATACGCAGTATTTT.

The rearrangement joins TRBV5-1 to TRBJ1-2; maybe TRBD1 (5 bases). CDR3 length: 14 residues. Germline V gives CDR1 SGHRS, CDR2 YFSETQ. Trimming shortened V by 0 bases and J by 7 bases, and 13 bases separated the two germline ends. The CDR3 region has the DNA TGCGCCAGCAGCTTGGATGGGGCGCGGGCTGGCTACACCTTC. Encoded protein: CASSLDGARAGYTF. Filled out from reference TRBV5-1 and TRBJ1-2, the complete variable domain reads KAGVTQTPRYLIKTRGQQVTLSCSPISGHRSVSWYQQTPGQGLQFLFEYFSETQRNKGNFPGRFSGRQFSNSRSEMNVSTLELGDSALYLCASSLDGARAGYTFGSGTRLTVV.